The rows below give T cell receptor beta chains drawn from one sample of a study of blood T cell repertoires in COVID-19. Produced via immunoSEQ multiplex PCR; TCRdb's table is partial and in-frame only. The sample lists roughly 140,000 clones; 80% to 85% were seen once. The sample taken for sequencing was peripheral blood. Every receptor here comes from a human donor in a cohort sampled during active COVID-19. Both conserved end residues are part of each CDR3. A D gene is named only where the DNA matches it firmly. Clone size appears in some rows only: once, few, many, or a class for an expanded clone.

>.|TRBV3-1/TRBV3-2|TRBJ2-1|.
CASSQAGVMDEQFF
TGTGCCAGCAGCCAAGCGGGGGTCATGGATGAGCAGTTCTTC
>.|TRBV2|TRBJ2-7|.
CASSALLSSYEQYF
TGTGCCAGCAGCGCTCTCCTTAGCTCCTACGAGCAGTACTTC
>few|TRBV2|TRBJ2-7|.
CASSDIQGFANEQYF
TGTGCCAGCAGTGATATACAGGGATTCGCTAACGAGCAGTACTTC
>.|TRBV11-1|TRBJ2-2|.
CASSFPRPTTGELFF
TGTGCCAGCAGCTTTCCCAGGCCTACCACCGGGGAGCTGTTTTTT
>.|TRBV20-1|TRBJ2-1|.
CSASPGPRVNEQFF
TGCAGTGCTAGTCCGGGCCCGCGGGTAAATGAGCAGTTCTTC
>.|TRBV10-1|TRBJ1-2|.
CASSEKGGPGYGYTF
TGCGCCAGCAGTGAAAAGGGGGGGCCCGGCTATGGCTACACCTTC
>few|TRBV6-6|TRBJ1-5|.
CAGGERGGQPQHF
TGTGCGGGAGGGGAACGGGGCGGTCAGCCCCAGCATTTT
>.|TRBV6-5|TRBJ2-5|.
CASRDTGFGTQYF
TGTGCCAGCAGAGATACAGGGTTTGGGACCCAGTACTTC
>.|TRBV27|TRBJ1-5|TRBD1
CASKRDSLSNQPQHF
TGTGCCAGCAAGAGGGACAGCCTCAGCAATCAGCCCCAGCATTTT
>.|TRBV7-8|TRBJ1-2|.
CASSLTSIGGYTF
TGTGCCAGCAGCTTGACAAGCATCGGAGGCTACACCTTC
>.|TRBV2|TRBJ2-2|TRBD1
CASSEQGTGFSTYTGELFF
TGTGCCAGCAGTGAACAAGGGACAGGTTTTTCCACCTACACCGGGGAGCTGTTTTTT
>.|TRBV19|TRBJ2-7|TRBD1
CASSVTGTGVHEQYF
TGTGCCAGTAGTGTAACCGGGACAGGGGTCCACGAGCAGTACTTC
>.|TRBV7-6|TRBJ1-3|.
CASSSPQGSGNTIYF
TGTGCCAGCAGCTCTCCTCAGGGTTCTGGAAACACCATATATTTT
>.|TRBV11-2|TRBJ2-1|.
CASSSRGRHEQFF
TGTGCCAGCAGTTCCAGGGGTCGCCATGAGCAGTTCTTC
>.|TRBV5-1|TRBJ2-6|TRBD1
CASSPRQGSSGANVLTF
TGCGCCAGCAGCCCCAGACAGGGAAGCTCTGGGGCCAACGTCCTGACTTTC
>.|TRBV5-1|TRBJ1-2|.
CASSFDSDYGYTF
TGCGCCAGCAGCTTTGACAGCGACTATGGCTACACCTTC
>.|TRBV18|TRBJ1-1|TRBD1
CASSPIVTGVTEAFF
TGTGCCAGCTCACCAATCGTAACAGGGGTCACTGAAGCTTTCTTT
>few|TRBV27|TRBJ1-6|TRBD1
CASSPWDRERSPLHF
TGTGCCAGCAGTCCGTGGGACAGGGAGAGGTCACCCCTCCACTTT
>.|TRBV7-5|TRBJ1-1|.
CARSLEAWHSQNTEAFF
TGTGCCAGAAGCTTAGAGGCATGGCACAGTCAAAACACTGAAGCTTTCTTT
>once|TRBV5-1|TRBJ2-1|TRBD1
CASAQGASYNEQFF
TGCGCCAGCGCACAGGGGGCTTCCTACAATGAGCAGTTCTTC
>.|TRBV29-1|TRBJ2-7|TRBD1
CSARQGKGEQYF
TGCAGCGCGAGACAGGGGAAGGGCGAGCAGTACTTC
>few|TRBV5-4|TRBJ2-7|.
CASSLKSRRDFRSYEQYF
TGTGCCAGCAGCTTGAAGTCGAGGCGGGATTTCCGCTCCTACGAGCAGTACTTC
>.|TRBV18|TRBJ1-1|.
CASSPLGQGTEAFF
TGTGCCAGCTCACCATTGGGGCAGGGCACTGAAGCTTTCTTT
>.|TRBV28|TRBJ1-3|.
CASTWGGALVAGNTIYF
TGTGCCAGCACATGGGGAGGGGCGTTAGTGGCTGGAAACACCATATATTTT
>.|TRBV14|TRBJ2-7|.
CASSQLSISRGEQYF
TGTGCCAGCAGCCAATTATCCATCTCCCGGGGGGAGCAGTACTTC
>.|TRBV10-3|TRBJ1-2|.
CAISELAGGGYTF
TGTGCCATCAGTGAGTTAGCCGGGGGTGGCTACACCTTC
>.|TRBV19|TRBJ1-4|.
CASSDARGTNEKLFF
TGTGCCAGTAGTGATGCCAGGGGCACTAATGAAAAACTGTTTTTT
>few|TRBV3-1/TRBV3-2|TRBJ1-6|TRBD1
CASSRDGQGNSPLHF
TGTGCCAGCAGCCGAGACGGACAGGGGAATTCACCCCTCCACTTT
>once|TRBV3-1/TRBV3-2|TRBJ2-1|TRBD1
CASSSPQGAAYNEQFF
TGTGCCAGCAGCTCGCCACAGGGGGCCGCCTACAATGAGCAGTTCTTC
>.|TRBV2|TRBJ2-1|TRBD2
CASRGLAGGLEQEQFF
TGTGCCAGCAGGGGACTAGCGGGGGGGCTAGAACAGGAGCAGTTCTTC
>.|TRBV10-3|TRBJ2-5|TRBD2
CAISSSQRGEETQYF
TGTGCCATCAGTTCCTCACAGCGGGGGGAGGAGACCCAGTACTTC
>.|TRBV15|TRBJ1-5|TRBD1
CATSGHYRGGNQPQHF
TGTGCCACCAGCGGCCACTACAGGGGGGGCAATCAGCCCCAGCATTTT
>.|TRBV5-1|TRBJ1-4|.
CASSLVMGGNEKLFF
TGCGCCAGCAGCTTGGTAATGGGGGGAAATGAAAAACTGTTTTTT
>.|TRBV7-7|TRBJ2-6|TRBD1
CASSSTGGKGANVLTF
TGTGCTAGCAGCTCGACAGGGGGCAAAGGGGCCAACGTCCTGACTTTC
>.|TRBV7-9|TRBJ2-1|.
CASSLAGGPVDEQFF
TGTGCCAGCAGCTTAGCGGGGGGGCCTGTGGATGAGCAGTTCTTC
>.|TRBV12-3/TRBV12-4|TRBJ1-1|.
CASSLRRQDEAFF
TGTGCCAGCAGTCTGAGACGACAGGATGAAGCTTTCTTT
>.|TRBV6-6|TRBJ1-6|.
CANRQTGDNSPLHF
TGTGCCAACCGACAAACGGGGGATAATTCACCCCTCCACTTT
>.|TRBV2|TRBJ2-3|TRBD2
CASSEALSGGLDTQYF
TGTGCCAGCAGTGAAGCGCTTAGCGGGGGATTAGATACGCAGTATTTT
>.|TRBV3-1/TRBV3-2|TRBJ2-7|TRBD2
CASSPYSGEIYEQYF
TGTGCCAGCAGCCCGTACAGCGGGGAAATCTACGAGCAGTACTTC
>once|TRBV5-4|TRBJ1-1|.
CASSLDRASTEAFF
TGTGCCAGCAGCTTGGACAGGGCGAGCACTGAAGCTTTCTTT
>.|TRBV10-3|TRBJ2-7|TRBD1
CAISEWGQGQGRNEQYF
TGTGCCATCAGTGAGTGGGGGCAGGGACAGGGAAGGAACGAGCAGTACTTC
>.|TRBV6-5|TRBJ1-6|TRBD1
CASSRQGFGSPLHF
TGTGCCAGCAGCCGACAGGGGTTCGGGTCACCCCTCCACTTT
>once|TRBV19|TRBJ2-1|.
CASSTPRGLSNEQFF
TGTGCCAGTAGTACCCCGAGGGGACTCTCCAATGAGCAGTTCTTC
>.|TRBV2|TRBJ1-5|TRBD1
CASSLYGQGAIQPQHF
TGTGCCAGCAGCCTTTACGGACAGGGGGCAATTCAGCCCCAGCATTTT
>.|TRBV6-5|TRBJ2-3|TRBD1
CASRRDRGSTDTQYF
TGTGCCAGCAGGCGCGACAGGGGCAGCACAGATACGCAGTATTTT
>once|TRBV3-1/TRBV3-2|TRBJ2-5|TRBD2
CASSQRGGGETQYF
TGTGCCAGCAGCCAACGCGGGGGAGGGGAGACCCAGTACTTC
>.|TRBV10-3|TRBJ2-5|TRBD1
CAISESAGGTQYF
TGTGCCATCAGTGAGTCCGCAGGGGGGACCCAGTACTTC
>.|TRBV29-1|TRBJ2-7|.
CSVVPGREGATDEQYF
TGCAGCGTTGTCCCCGGACGGGAGGGGGCGACAGACGAGCAGTACTTC
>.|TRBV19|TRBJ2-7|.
CASSSRLSSYEQYF
TGTGCCAGTAGTAGCAGGCTTAGCTCCTACGAGCAGTACTTC
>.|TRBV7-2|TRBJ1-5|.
CASSLQDMGLGQPQHF
TGTGCCAGCAGCTTACAGGACATGGGCTTAGGGCAGCCCCAGCATTTT
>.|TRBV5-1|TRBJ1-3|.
CASSQQGFGNTIYF
TGCGCCAGCAGCCAACAGGGATTTGGAAACACCATATATTTT
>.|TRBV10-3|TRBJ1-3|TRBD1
CATEDRDRNTIYF
TGTGCCACCGAGGACAGGGACCGCAACACCATATATTTT
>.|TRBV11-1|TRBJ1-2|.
CASSFQSYGYTF
TGTGCCAGCAGCTTTCAGTCCTATGGCTACACCTTC
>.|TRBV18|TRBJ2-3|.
CASSPHSGSTDTQYF
TGTGCCAGCTCACCACATAGCGGAAGCACAGATACGCAGTATTTT
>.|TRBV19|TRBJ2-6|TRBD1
CASSEGQSSGANVLTF
TGTGCCAGTAGTGAGGGACAGAGCTCTGGGGCCAACGTCCTGACTTTC